These 32 T cell receptor beta chains came from one sample sequenced in a study of siplizumab effects on memory and regulatory T cells. Profiling relied on immunoSEQ multiplex PCR, and the TCRdb table lists in-frame clones only, not all of them. This sample has about 13,000 clones, with more than 40% found just once. Mixed lymphocyte reaction cells were cocultured at 37°C for 5 to 7 days. No antigen is known for these receptors. The material sequenced was CFSE-low (dividing) CD4+ T cells sorted from an allogeneic mixed lymphocyte reaction. The receptor set was obtained from a human donor in good health; the cells came from an allogeneic mixed lymphocyte reaction.

This clone counts as medium-sized. The chain carries TRBV7-2 and TRBJ2-7; 7 bases fit TRBD2. Trimming removed 1 base from V and 5 bases from J; junction bases left unmatched: 5. Germline assignment: CDR1 SGHTA and CDR2 FQGNSA. The CDR3 length is 14 residues. CDR3 in DNA: TGTGCCAGCAGCTTAGGCGGGAGTAACCACGAGCAGTACTTC. The encoded protein is CASSLGGSNHEQYF.

Sample share makes this clone medium-sized. The chain links TRBV14 to TRBJ2-6; the D is unclear. Germline values: CDR1 SGHDN, CDR2 FVKESK. CDR3 length equals 14 residues. V was clipped by 4 bases and J by 4 bases, with 8 bases between them. DNA of the CDR3: TGTGCCAGCAGCCCTCTCGGAGGGGCCAACGTCCTGACTTTC. Residues: CASSPLGGANVLTF.

The V call is TRBV6-9, the J call TRBJ1-2; TRBD1 aligns across 7 bases. CDR1 MNHGY and CDR2 SVAAGI come from the germline V gene. V was clipped by 5 bases and J by 3 bases; unmatched bases: 6. The CDR3 contains 14 residues. CDR3 region: CASSTGQSYYGYTF. The CDR3 DNA follows: TGTGCCAGCAGTACGGGACAGTCTTACTATGGCTACACCTTC.

V usage is TRBV11-1 and J usage is TRBJ1-1; 9 nucleotides match TRBD1. V dropped 1 base and J dropped 0; count of bases not matched to a gene: 0. Germline CDR1 SGHAT, CDR2 FQDESV (reference sequence). The CDR3 totals 15 residues. The CDR3 here is CASSLGDRVNTEAFF. The CDR3 DNA reads as TGTGCCAGCAGCTTAGGGGACAGGGTGAACACTGAAGCTTTCTTT.

CDR3 in DNA: TGTGCCTCACAACTAGCGGACTCCTACAATGAGCAGTTCTTC. Amino acids: CASQLADSYNEQFF. V usage is TRBV11-1 and J usage is TRBJ2-1, with 8 bases lining up with TRBD2. The J segment lost 0 bases and the V segment lost 11 bases, leaving 6 bases of the junction unmatched. CDR3 length: 14 amino acids. Germline CDR1 is SGHAT and CDR2 is FQDESV (reference sequence).

This clone occurred once. The V gene is TRBV7-9, the J gene TRBJ1-3; unclear D gene. Germline loops: CDR1 SEHNR, CDR2 FQNEAQ (reference sequence). There are 16 residues in the CDR3. The germline V and J ends were trimmed by 5 bases and 2 bases, with 16 bases remaining between them. CDR3 sequence: CASSVPTKRTGNTIYF. In nucleotides, the CDR3 is TGTGCCAGCAGCGTACCCACGAAGCGAACTGGAAACACCATATATTTT. The full variable domain, with the rest looked up from reference TRBV7-9 and TRBJ1-3, is DTGVSQNPRHKITKRGQNVTFRCDPISEHNRLYWYRQTLGQGPEFLTYFQNEAQLEKSRLLSDRFSAERPKGSFSTLEIQRTEQGDSAMYLCASSVPTKRTGNTIYFGEGSWLTVV.

This rearrangement joins TRBV30 to TRBJ1-5; D possibly corresponds to TRBD1 (6 bases). The germline V gene encodes CDR1 GTSNPN and CDR2 SVGIG (reference sequence). V was cut by 5 bases and J by 0 bases, with 14 bases left in between. The CDR3 contains 15 residues. In nucleotides, the CDR3 is TGTGCCTGGGGCACCGGGACAAATAGCAATCAGCCCCAGCATTTT. Translated: CAWGTGTNSNQPQHF.

The chain employs TRBV18 and TRBJ2-7; possible D gene TRBD1, 5 bases. Between the trimmed V and J ends, which lost 8 bases and 6 bases, there was a span of 17 bases. Per the germline V gene, CDR1 is KGHSH and CDR2 is LQKENI. The CDR3 is made up of 13 amino acids. CDR3 in DNA: TGTGCCAGCCAACAAAAAGGGCAGGGCGAGCAGTACTTC. Protein sequence: CASQQKGQGEQYF.

The V call is TRBV2, the J call TRBJ2-1; D is undetermined. With 8 bases removed from V and 4 bases from J, the gap between germline ends came to 9 bases. CDR1 SNHLY and CDR2 FYNNEI come from the germline V gene. This CDR3 comprises 12 residues. CDR3 in DNA: TGTGCCAGCGGCCGACTTTACAATGAGCAGTTCTTC. This gives the protein CASGRLYNEQFF.

The V call is TRBV4-1, the J call TRBJ2-1, with TRBD2 matching over 9 bases. Germline assignment: CDR1 MGHRA and CDR2 YSYEKL. The CDR3 sequence is 17 residues long. The J segment lost 5 bases and the V segment lost 6 bases, leaving 14 bases of the junction unmatched. The CDR3 DNA is TGCGCCAGCAGGGGTTTTATAGCGGGAGAACGACACAATGAGCAGTTCTTC. It specifies CASRGFIAGERHNEQFF.

The chain couples TRBV5-1 to TRBJ2-5; 8 nucleotides match TRBD1. Germline V CDR1 and CDR2: SGHRS, YFSETQ. This CDR3 spans 15 amino acids. V lost 0 bases and J lost 4; bases outside the gene matches: 5. The CDR3 bases are TGCGCCAGCAGCTTGGTTCCAGGGGGCGTAGAGACCCAGTACTTC. Translation gives CASSLVPGGVETQYF.

This clone was found a few times. V and J are TRBV19 and TRBJ2-3; 8 bases fit TRBD2. The CDR3 covers 17 residues. Germline CDR1 LNHDA, CDR2 SQIVND (reference sequence). The V and J ends lost 3 bases and 4 bases, in that order; junction bases with no gene match: 12. In DNA form, the CDR3 reads TGTGCCAGTAGTATCGGAACTAGCGGACGCGCCGCAGATACGCAGTATTTT. Its protein product is CASSIGTSGRAADTQYF.

The rearrangement joins TRBV27 to TRBJ2-5; D possibly corresponds to TRBD2 (6 bases). The CDR3 sequence is 13 residues long. Germline values: CDR1 MNHEY, CDR2 SMNVEV (reference sequence). The V end was cut by 3 bases, the J end by 4 bases, with 9 bases between. The CDR3 reads CASSFLGRETQYF. The CDR3 DNA follows: TGTGCCAGCAGTTTTCTCGGGAGAGAGACCCAGTACTTC.

This clone was detected only once. The chain is built from TRBV6-1 and TRBJ2-7; D is uncertain. The CDR3 sequence is 12 residues long. Trimming removed 2 bases at V and 3 bases at J, with 5 bases between. The V gene's germline CDR1 is MNHNS and CDR2 SASEGT. This chain's CDR3 is CASSESSYEQYF. As DNA, the CDR3 is TGTGCCAGCAGTGAAAGTAGCTACGAGCAGTACTTC.

The chain uses TRBV7-3 and TRBJ2-3; TRBD2 matches at 15 bases. V shed 4 bases and J 5 bases; nucleotides not matched to a gene: 4. The CDR3 is 16 residues long. Germline V gives CDR1 SGHTA, CDR2 FQGTGA. The CDR3 nucleotides are TGTGCCAGCAGCTCGAGGACTAGCGGGAGGGTAGATACGCAGTATTTT. The encoded protein is CASSSRTSGRVDTQYF.

This clone has a handful of counts. The chain has TRBV21-1 and TRBJ1-5. TRBV21-1 has pseudogene status. This CDR3 comprises 12 residues. CDR3 sequence (DNA): TGTGCCAGCAGTCCCGCGAATCAGCCCCAGCATTTT. Its translation: CASSPANQPQHF.

This clone appeared once. This chain uses TRBV25-1 with TRBJ2-3, with TRBD2 identical over 9 bases. Germline V gene sequence: CDR1 MGHDK, CDR2 SYGVNS. V lost 4 bases, J lost 3 bases, and 2 bases stayed unmatched. CDR3 length equals 14 residues. This chain's CDR3 is CASSASGRTDTQYF. CDR3 nucleotide sequence: TGTGCCAGCAGTGCGAGCGGGAGGACAGATACGCAGTATTTT.

This clone occurred a few times. V is TRBV19 and J is TRBJ2-3; D ambiguous. V was cut by 5 bases and J by 6 bases, with 12 bases left in between. CDR1 and CDR2 from the germline V gene are LNHDA and SQIVND (reference sequence). The CDR3 consists of 13 residues. The CDR3 loop reads CASSHGRLDTQYF. The DNA for the CDR3 is TGTGCCAGTAGTCACGGTCGGTTGGATACGCAGTATTTT.

The chain employs TRBV2 and TRBJ2-3; 7 bases fit TRBD2. The ends lost 1 base at V and 0 bases at J; junction bases unmatched: 4. The germline V gene encodes CDR1 SNHLY and CDR2 FYNNEI. This CDR3 contains 16 residues. The CDR3: CASSEGAGVSTDTQYF. CDR3 DNA: TGTGCCAGCAGTGAAGGGGCGGGGGTAAGCACAGATACGCAGTATTTT.

The rearrangement uses TRBV5-4 and TRBJ2-5; D is perhaps TRBD1 (6 bases). CDR1 and CDR2 from the germline V gene are SGHNT and YYREEE (reference sequence). Trimming shortened V by 4 bases and J by 1 base, and 11 bases separated the two germline ends. CDR3 length: 14 residues. The CDR3: CASSARDTQETQYF. CDR3 coding DNA: TGTGCCAGCAGCGCCCGGGACACCCAAGAGACCCAGTACTTC.

The chain is built from TRBV30 and TRBJ1-5; no firm D call. Germline CDR1 reads GTSNPN; CDR2 reads SVGIG (reference sequence). The CDR3 has 14 residues. The V end lost 0 bases, the J end lost 11 bases, and 17 bases lay between the germline ends. The CDR3 bases are TGTGCCTGGAGTGTACTTTTCGGTTCTTCGGCCCAGCATTTT. Translating it yields CAWSVLFGSSAQHF. Combining the CDR3 with reference TRBV30 and TRBJ1-5 gives the whole variable domain SQTIHQWPATLVQPVGSPLSLECTVEGTSNPNLYWYRQAAGRGLQLLFYSVGIGQISSEVPQNLSASRPQDRQFILSSKKLLLSDSGFYLCAWSVLFGSSAQHFGDGTRLSIL.

This clone was counted a few times. This rearrangement joins TRBV30 to TRBJ1-2, with a tentative D call TRBD1 (6 bases). V was trimmed by 5 bases and J by 4 bases, leaving 20 bases between them. CDR3 size: 15 residues. CDR1 is GTSNPN and CDR2 is SVGIG in the germline V gene (reference sequence). The CDR3 region is CAWPNWPGATYGYTF. Written as DNA, the CDR3 is TGTGCCTGGCCCAATTGGCCAGGGGCAACCTATGGCTACACCTTC.

The chain uses TRBV2 and TRBJ2-2; 12 bases line up with TRBD2. The CDR3 is 17 residues long. Trimming took 7 bases from V and 5 from J; bases not matched to a gene: 11. Germline V gene lookup returns CDR1 SNHLY and CDR2 FYNNEI. This CDR3 reads CASTGVASGGGTGELFF. As DNA, the CDR3 is TGTGCCAGCACTGGCGTGGCTAGCGGGGGGGGTACCGGGGAGCTGTTTTTT.

V usage is TRBV13 and J usage is TRBJ1-2; TRBD1 is a possible D gene (5 bases). This CDR3 region has 14 residues. V was shortened by 0 bases and J by 8 bases, with 13 bases between the two germline ends. The V gene's germline CDR1 is PRHDT and CDR2 FYEKMQ (reference sequence). This CDR3 is CASSLGQGEDGYTF. The CDR3 DNA follows: TGTGCCAGCAGCTTAGGGCAGGGAGAGGACGGCTACACCTTC.

In its sample, this clone ranks as medium-sized. This chain links TRBV4-3 with TRBJ1-1, with 7 bases that match TRBD1. V was pared by 5 bases and J by 0 bases, with 3 bases of the junction left unmatched. This CDR3 spans 14 amino acids. Germline V CDR1 and CDR2: LGHNA, YSLEER. The CDR3 region has the DNA TGCGCCAGCAGCGGCAGGGGGATGAACACTGAAGCTTTCTTT. Amino acids: CASSGRGMNTEAFF.

V is TRBV6-5 and J is TRBJ2-5, with D unclear. V dropped 0 bases and J dropped 5 bases, with 13 bases sitting between them. Germline values: CDR1 MNHEY, CDR2 SVGAGI. This CDR3 comprises 15 residues. CDR3: CASSYSSGGWETQYF. The CDR3 DNA follows: TGTGCCAGCAGTTACTCGAGTGGCGGATGGGAGACCCAGTACTTC.

This clone was observed a handful of times. CDR3 sequence reads: CASSLARGLAGTHEQYF. Written as DNA, the CDR3 is TGTGCCAGCAGCTTAGCGCGCGGGCTAGCGGGAACACACGAGCAGTACTTC. This chain links TRBV7-9 with TRBJ2-7; 9 bases match TRBD2. The germline gives CDR1 SEHNR, CDR2 FQNEAQ (reference sequence). The CDR3 sequence is 17 residues long. V shed 0 bases and J 5 bases; nucleotides not matched to a gene: 11.

This clone was picked up a small number of times. This rearrangement joins TRBV6-6 to TRBJ1-1; D is undetermined. V was cut by 6 bases and J by 3 bases, with 14 bases left in between. Germline loops: CDR1 MNHNY, CDR2 SVGAGI (reference sequence). The CDR3 is 14 amino acids. The CDR3 is CASSIVLWDTEAFF. CDR3 DNA: TGTGCCAGCAGCATAGTACTTTGGGACACTGAAGCTTTCTTT.

This chain links TRBV5-1 with TRBJ2-5, with 12 bases fitting TRBD2. The length of the CDR3 is 18 residues. V shed 4 bases and J 5 bases; nucleotides not matched to a gene: 15. Germline V lookup: CDR1 SGHRS, CDR2 YFSETQ. CDR3 amino acids: CASSPPLGLAGSGETQYF. CDR3 sequence (DNA): TGCGCCAGCAGCCCGCCCCTTGGACTAGCGGGATCAGGGGAGACCCAGTACTTC.

The J gene is TRBJ1-2, the V gene TRBV30; no firm D call. Germline assignment: CDR1 GTSNPN and CDR2 SVGIG (reference sequence). Between the trimmed V and J ends, which lost 4 bases and 3 bases, there was a span of 9 bases. This CDR3 is 12 amino acids long. The CDR3 region is CAWKGGYYGYTF. CDR3 nucleotides: TGTGCCTGGAAAGGAGGGTACTATGGCTACACCTTC.

The chain combines TRBV18 with TRBJ2-2; a possible D gene is TRBD1 (6 bases). The CDR3 length is 15 residues. Germline CDR1 KGHSH, CDR2 LQKENI. V was trimmed by 1 base and J by 8 bases, leaving 14 bases between them. CDR3 residues: CASSPQLGAPGELFF. In DNA, the CDR3 is TGTGCCAGCTCACCACAGCTGGGGGCTCCGGGGGAGCTGTTTTTT.

In its sample, this clone ranks as medium-sized. The chain combines TRBV18 with TRBJ1-3; TRBD1 matches at 7 bases. The CDR3 is made up of 15 amino acids. Losses at the gene ends were 3 bases for V and 2 bases for J; bases not matched to a gene: 4. The germline CDR1 and CDR2 sequences are KGHSH and LQKENI. The CDR3 region has the DNA TGTGCCAGCTCACCCCAGACAGGGCCTGGAAACACCATATATTTT. It encodes CASSPQTGPGNTIYF.